This TCR beta chain was profiled in a study of T cell changes during pregnancy in multiple sclerosis (dated by TCRdb to the late 2010s). For the wider study: The study looked at changes in the T cell repertoire across pregnancy in women with multiple sclerosis.

Details on this clone: It lacks a known antigen. No per-base quality is available; no much larger clone lies one base away.

Cut back by 6 bases and 9 bases, the V and J ends lie 15 bases apart. The germline V gene (reference sequence) gives CDR1 as LNHDA and CDR2 as SQIVND. From the cysteine up to the phenylalanine, the CDR3 has a length of 13 residues. Only the CDR3 portion is preserved as DNA: 39 bases, with reading frame beginning at the first base. The protocol used for the library was the immunoSEQ multiplex PCR assay. TCRdb holds this immuneACCESS table with in-frame rearrangements only. Some clones are missing; in checked studies, unresolved V genes explain under half, and the rest has no known cause. The sample contains fewer than 110,000 clones, more than 85% of them found a single time. The leading ten clones occupy around 3.1% of the sample.

The receptor's source is a female donor with multiple sclerosis, enrolled in a pregnancy study. The chain is assembled from TRBV19 and TRBJ2-1, with a weak D call of TRBD2 (5 bases match). Material: peripheral blood, obtained in the second trimester of pregnancy. At the DNA level, the sequence is TGTGCCAGTAGCCCCGTGGACTTGGGTGAGCAGTTCTTC. This translates into CASSPVDLGEQFF.